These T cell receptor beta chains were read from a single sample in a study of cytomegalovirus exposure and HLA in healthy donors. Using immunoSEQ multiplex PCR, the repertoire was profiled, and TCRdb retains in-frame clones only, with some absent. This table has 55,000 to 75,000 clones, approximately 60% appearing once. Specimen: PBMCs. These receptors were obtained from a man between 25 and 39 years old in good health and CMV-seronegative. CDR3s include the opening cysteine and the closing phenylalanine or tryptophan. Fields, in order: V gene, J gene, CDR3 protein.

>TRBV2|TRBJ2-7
CATLGQQSYEQYF
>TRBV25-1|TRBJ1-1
CASSSKILRNTEAFF
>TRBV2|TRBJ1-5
CASSHRGGSNQPQHF
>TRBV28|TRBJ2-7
CASSLYWYEQYF
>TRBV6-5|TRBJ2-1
CASRLTSGGFGEQFF
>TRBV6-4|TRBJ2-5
CASPCRDRLQETQYF
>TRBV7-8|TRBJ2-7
CASSEVAAGYYEQYF
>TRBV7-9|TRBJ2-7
CASSLSDTSYEQYF
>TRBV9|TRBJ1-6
CASSVLADSPLHF
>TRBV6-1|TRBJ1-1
CAGTDMNTEAFF
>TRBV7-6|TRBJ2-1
CASSLVTYNEQFF
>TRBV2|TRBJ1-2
CASSELLGGSYGYTF
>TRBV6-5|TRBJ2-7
CASSYRQGVYEQYF
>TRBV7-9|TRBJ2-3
CASTRGDGTGTQYF
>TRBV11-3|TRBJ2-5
CASSRERGETQYF
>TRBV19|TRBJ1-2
CASRPGLHNYGYTF
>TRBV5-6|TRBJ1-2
CASSSDRRGGYTF
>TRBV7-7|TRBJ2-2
CASSPGLVMNTGELFF
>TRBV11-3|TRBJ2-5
CASSLGRLAGSQETQYF
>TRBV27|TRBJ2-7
CASSETSGGAYEQYF
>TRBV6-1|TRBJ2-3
CASSTGASTDTQYF
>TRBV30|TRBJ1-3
CAWTPSGNTIYF
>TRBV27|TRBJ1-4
CASSRWTGSHEKLFF
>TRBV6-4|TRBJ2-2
CASSDLNTGELFF
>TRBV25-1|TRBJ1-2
CASSHSYGYTF
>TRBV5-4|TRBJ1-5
CASSFGGLINSNQPQHF
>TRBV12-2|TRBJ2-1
CASRLIGSGEQFF
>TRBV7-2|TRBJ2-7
CASSPGQTTYEQYF
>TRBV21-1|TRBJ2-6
CASEAGGLFGANVLTF
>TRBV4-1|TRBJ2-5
CASSQVPGLGVETQYF
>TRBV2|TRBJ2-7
CASSEAGTGSSYEQYF
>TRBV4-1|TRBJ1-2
CASSQDSGVHGYTF
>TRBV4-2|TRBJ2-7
CASSQAGQGSYEQYF
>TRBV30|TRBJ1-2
CAWSVLQGTGYTF
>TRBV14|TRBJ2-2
CASSQDHGSGDGELFF
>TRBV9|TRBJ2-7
CASSDGGLNYEQYF
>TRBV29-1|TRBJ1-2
CSVDQGAPNGYTF
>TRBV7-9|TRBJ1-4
CASSSRGYNEKLFF
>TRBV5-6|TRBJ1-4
CASSRPGQGDEKLFF
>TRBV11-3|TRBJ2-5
CASSPGLTEETQYF
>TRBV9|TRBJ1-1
CASSPSGGGGTEAFF
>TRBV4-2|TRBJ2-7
CASSQTQGRDEQYF
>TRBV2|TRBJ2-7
CASGGPGGDNYEQYF
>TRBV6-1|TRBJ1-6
CASSERSWSPLHF
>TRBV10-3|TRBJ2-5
CAISPAGGGTQYF
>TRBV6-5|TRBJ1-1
CASSYAGGTEAFF
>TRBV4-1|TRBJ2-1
CASSQVPGQRWNEQFF
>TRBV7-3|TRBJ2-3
CASSFAGGTDTQYF
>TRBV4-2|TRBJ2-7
CASSQDAASGGFYEQYF
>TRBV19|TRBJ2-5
CASSTRDTNQETQYF
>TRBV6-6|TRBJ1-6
CASSIGQTDNSPLHF
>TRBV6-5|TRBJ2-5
CASGLEGGGQGTQYF
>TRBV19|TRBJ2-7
CASSITGGSYEQYF
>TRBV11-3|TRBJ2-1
CASSSPGTATYNEQFF
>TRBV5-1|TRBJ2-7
CASSRRDSTRDEQYF
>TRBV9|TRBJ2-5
CASSVTGGEWQTQYF
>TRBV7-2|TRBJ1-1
CASSLAESGRQAFF
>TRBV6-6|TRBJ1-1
CASRTGGAATEAFF